This record concerns one T cell receptor beta chain sequence. Trimming removed 6 bases at V and 4 bases at J, with 10 bases between. The CDR3 has 13 amino acids. Germline loops: CDR1 MNHEY, CDR2 SVGAGI. The sample is drawn from a study of shared clonotypes between healthy human individuals. The protocol was immunoSEQ multiplex PCR, while the TCRdb copy is restricted to in-frame clones and leaves out a portion. This table holds fewer than 1 million clones, just over 95% found once. Naivety among CD8 cells was defined by CD45RO negativity and positive CCR7 selection, thereby excluding terminally differentiated effector memory CD45RA+ cells.

This receptor was taken from a man in his thirties or forties in good health. Sequenced: naive CD8+ T cells sorted from blood. The gene calls are TRBV6-5 and TRBJ1-3; D uncertain. The CDR3 protein is CASSPVVGNTIYF. As DNA, the CDR3 is TGTGCCAGCAGCCCGGTCGTAGGAAACACCATATATTTT.